This is a list of T cell receptor beta chains from one sample in a study of T-cell reconstitution after alpha-beta-depleted transplantation in children. MiXCR was run by TCRdb on the PCR reads, yielding one entry per CDR3 protein. The repertoire consists of around 360,000 distinct CDR3 sequences, with approximately 10% occurring once and the leading ten covering 2.4%. Here the sequenced sample was PBMCs from the stem cell graft donor, taken from the stem cell graft. The receptors come from a human donor who donated a stem cell graft to a child with acute lymphoblastic leukemia. Both conserved end residues are part of each CDR3. Each record gives: CDR3 DNA, CDR3 protein, J gene, D gene, clone size, V gene. A D gene is named only where the DNA matches it firmly. Clone size appears in some rows only: once, few, many, or a class for an expanded clone.

CDR3 DNA: TGCGCCAGCAGCTTGGAGGGTACAAAGACCCAGTACTTC
CDR3 protein: CASSLEGTKTQYF
J gene: TRBJ2-5
D gene: .
clone size: many
V gene: TRBV5-1

CDR3 DNA: TGTGCCAGCAGTCGACCGGCCTTGAACACTGAAGCTTTCTTT
CDR3 protein: CASSRPALNTEAFF
J gene: TRBJ1-1
D gene: .
clone size: few
V gene: TRBV28

CDR3 DNA: TGCAGCGTTGGAAGGGGAGGGTCCGTCACAGATACGCAGTATTTT
CDR3 protein: CSVGRGGSVTDTQYF
J gene: TRBJ2-3
D gene: TRBD2
clone size: many
V gene: TRBV29-1

CDR3 DNA: TGTGCCAGCAGCCAAGATCTCAGTTCCAACTATGGCTACACCTTC
CDR3 protein: CASSQDLSSNYGYTF
J gene: TRBJ1-2
D gene: .
clone size: few
V gene: TRBV3-1

CDR3 DNA: TGCGCCAGCAGCTTGGGGACAGGGGGCACCGGGGAGCTGTTTTTT
CDR3 protein: CASSLGTGGTGELFF
J gene: TRBJ2-2
D gene: TRBD1
clone size: many
V gene: TRBV5-1

CDR3 DNA: TGTGCCAGCAGCCCAAATAACTTACAGGGTTGCACTGAAGCTTTCTTT
CDR3 protein: CASSPNNLQGCTEAFF
J gene: TRBJ1-1
D gene: .
clone size: few
V gene: TRBV11-3

CDR3 DNA: TGCAGCGTCGCTCAGGGAGGCACAGATACGCAGTATTTT
CDR3 protein: CSVAQGGTDTQYF
J gene: TRBJ2-3
D gene: .
clone size: many
V gene: TRBV29-1

CDR3 DNA: TGTGCAAGTCGCTTAGACTTTACAGGGGGCTACGAGCAGTACTTC
CDR3 protein: CASRLDFTGGYEQYF
J gene: TRBJ2-7
D gene: .
clone size: once
V gene: TRBV12-2

CDR3 DNA: TGTGCCAGCTCCTGGGGCAGGGGGGCTAGCAATCAGCCCCAGCATTTT
CDR3 protein: CASSWGRGASNQPQHF
J gene: TRBJ1-5
D gene: TRBD1
clone size: .
V gene: TRBV6-2/TRBV6-3

CDR3 DNA: TGTGCCAGCAGTGAATACAGGGACCTAGGACAGCCCCAGCATTTT
CDR3 protein: CASSEYRDLGQPQHF
J gene: TRBJ1-5
D gene: .
clone size: .
V gene: TRBV6-1

CDR3 DNA: TGTGCCAGCAGTTTATATGAAGCTTTCTTT
CDR3 protein: CASSLYEAFF
J gene: TRBJ1-1
D gene: .
clone size: few
V gene: TRBV12-3/TRBV12-4